The 13 T cell receptor beta chains in this list originate from one sample, sequenced in a study of shared clonotypes between healthy human individuals. Here immunoSEQ multiplex PCR was the method, and the copy in TCRdb shows in-frame clones only, minus some. Of some 2,000,000 clones detected, over 85% appear once; the ten largest clones hold 0.85% to 1.2%. The naive CD8 fraction comprised CD45RO-negative cells positively selected for CCR7 and excluded terminally differentiated effector memory CD45RA+ cells. Sequencing was done on a sample of naive CD8+ T cells sorted from blood. Receptors originate from a young man in good health.

This chain uses TRBV18 with TRBJ2-3; 10 nucleotides align to TRBD2. Germline CDR1 reads KGHSH; CDR2 reads LQKENI. The J segment lost 2 bases and the V segment lost 5 bases, leaving 1 base of the junction unmatched. This CDR3 spans 14 amino acids. CDR3 coding DNA: TGTGCCAGCTCAACTAGCGGGGCCACAGATACGCAGTATTTT. Translated, it gives CASSTSGATDTQYF.

As for this clone: This sample includes further DNA sequences coding for the same CDR3. V gene TRBV6-5 combines with J gene TRBJ1-2; 9 bases align to TRBD1. The germline V gene has CDR1 MNHEY and CDR2 SVGAGI. This CDR3 contains 13 residues. Unmatched junction bases numbered 8, after V lost 9 bases and J lost 6 bases. In DNA form, the CDR3 reads TGTGCCAGTAGACCGGGACAGGGTAATGGCTACACCTTC. Encoded protein: CASRPGQGNGYTF.

CDR3 bases: TGTGCCAGCAGCGGGACAGGGGGAACTAACTATGGCTACACCTTC. This translates into CASSGTGGTNYGYTF. The chain couples TRBV9 to TRBJ1-2, with 10 bases lining up with TRBD1. V shed 3 bases and J 0 bases; nucleotides not matched to a gene: 2. Germline values: CDR1 SGDLS, CDR2 YYNGEE. CDR3 length: 15 amino acids. Combining the CDR3 with reference TRBV9 and TRBJ1-2 gives the whole variable domain DSGVTQTPKHLITATGQRVTLRCSPRSGDLSVYWYQQSLDQGLQFLIQYYNGEERAKGNILERFSAQQFPDLHSELNLSSLELGDSALYFCASSGTGGTNYGYTFGSGTRLTVV.

This clone showed up just once. The rearrangement uses TRBV9 and TRBJ1-1, with 12 bases identical to TRBD1. V trimming: 3 bases; J trimming: 3 bases; junction bases outside the gene matches: 12. The CDR3 totals 18 residues. Germline CDR1 is SGDLS and CDR2 is YYNGEE. Written as DNA, the CDR3 is TGTGCCAGCAGCGCTTTATCCGGGACAGGGGGCGAGGACACTGAAGCTTTCTTT. This translates into CASSALSGTGGEDTEAFF. The full variable domain, completed using reference TRBV9 and TRBJ1-1, is DSGVTQTPKHLITATGQRVTLRCSPRSGDLSVYWYQQSLDQGLQFLIQYYNGEERAKGNILERFSAQQFPDLHSELNLSSLELGDSALYFCASSALSGTGGEDTEAFFGQGTRLTVV.

The chain couples TRBV7-9 to TRBJ2-5; D is possibly TRBD2 (7 bases). The V end was cut by 5 bases, the J end by 7 bases, with 17 bases between. This CDR3 is built from 14 residues. Germline assignment: CDR1 SEHNR and CDR2 FQNEAQ (reference sequence). The CDR3 bases are TGTGCCAGCAGCGATCGGGGGGCCATGGTGACCCAGTACTTC. Protein: CASSDRGAMVTQYF.

J is TRBJ2-7 and V is TRBV30; D gene ambiguous. The CDR3 is 14 residues long. Germline lookup yields CDR1 GTSNPN and CDR2 SVGIG (reference sequence). Trimming removed 2 bases at V and 0 bases at J, with 11 bases between. CDR3 residues: CAWSPWSTSYEQYF. DNA for the CDR3: TGTGCCTGGAGTCCCTGGTCGACCTCCTACGAGCAGTACTTC.

This clone came up once. The chain carries TRBV9 and TRBJ2-5; no clear D. This CDR3 comprises 13 residues. Between the trimmed V and J ends, which lost 1 base and 5 bases, there was a span of 9 bases. CDR1 is SGDLS and CDR2 is YYNGEE in the germline V gene. In nucleotides, the CDR3 is TGTGCCAGCAGCGTAAGCTTGGGCGAGACCCAGTACTTC. Its protein product is CASSVSLGETQYF.

The rearrangement uses TRBV5-6 and TRBJ1-1, with D uncertain. Trimming cost V 0 bases and J 5 bases, with 11 bases left between them. The CDR3 has 14 amino acids. Germline lookup yields CDR1 SGHDT and CDR2 YYEEEE. DNA of the CDR3: TGTGCCAGCAGCTTGGTGGGGAGTGGGACTGAAGCTTTCTTT. Protein: CASSLVGSGTEAFF.

V usage is TRBV6-5 and J usage is TRBJ2-7; D remains ambiguous. V was cut by 3 bases and J by 3 bases, with 12 bases left in between. This CDR3 spans 14 amino acids. Germline CDR1 is MNHEY and CDR2 is SVGAGI. Here the CDR3 DNA reads TGTGCCAGCAGTTATACGCCCAGCCACTACGAGCAGTACTTC. It yields the protein CASSYTPSHYEQYF.

The chain combines TRBV28 with TRBJ1-1; possible D gene TRBD1, 5 bases. V gave up 2 bases and J gave up 0 bases, with 10 bases separating them. The CDR3 contains 15 residues. Germline assignment: CDR1 MDHEN and CDR2 SYDVKM. CDR3 sequence: CASSLTGPLNTEAFF. Here the CDR3 DNA reads TGTGCCAGCAGTTTAACAGGTCCGTTGAACACTGAAGCTTTCTTT.

This clone was seen a single time. The chain couples TRBV30 to TRBJ2-3; 7 positions match TRBD2. V trimming: 5 bases; J trimming: 5 bases; junction bases outside the gene matches: 13. This CDR3 contains 15 residues. Germline V gene sequence: CDR1 GTSNPN, CDR2 SVGIG (reference sequence). The CDR3 region has the DNA TGTGCCTGGGACGGGAGGCCAAGCATTCTAGATACGCAGTATTTT. Translated, it gives CAWDGRPSILDTQYF. Full variable domain (missing parts from reference TRBV30 and TRBJ2-3): SQTIHQWPATLVQPVGSPLSLECTVEGTSNPNLYWYRQAAGRGLQLLFYSVGIGQISSEVPQNLSASRPQDRQFILSSKKLLLSDSGFYLCAWDGRPSILDTQYFGPGTRLTVL.

The rearrangement links TRBV2 to TRBJ2-7; TRBD2 aligns across 10 bases. Trimming cost V 2 bases and J 6 bases; bases outside gene matches: 7. This CDR3 has 15 residues. CDR1 is SNHLY, CDR2 FYNNEI, per germline. Here the CDR3 DNA reads TGTGCCAGCAGTGAACAGCCAGCGGGAGGGAGCGAGCAGTACTTC. This gives the protein CASSEQPAGGSEQYF.

The chain joins TRBV28 to TRBJ1-6; the D gene is possibly TRBD1 (6 bases). CDR3 length: 17 amino acids. Germline-derived CDR1 and CDR2 are MDHEN and SYDVKM. V lost 1 base to trimming and J lost 2 bases, with 12 bases between them. The CDR3 loop is CASSLLGGGPYNSPLHF. DNA for the CDR3: TGTGCCAGCAGTTTATTGGGCGGGGGCCCCTATAATTCACCCCTCCACTTT.